One sample yielded the 19 T cell receptor beta chains listed below, sequenced in a study of Ad26.COV2.S vaccination and SARS-CoV-2 variants. Treatment denoted: around 19 received Ad26.COV2.S at low or high dose, single or two shots; 5 received placebo; per-sample allocation not given. The samples were gathered on day 63 after the first injection of vaccine or placebo. Libraries were prepared by immunoSEQ multiplex PCR; TCRdb keeps only in-frame clonotypes and omits some of them. Of 320,000 or so clones listed, approximately 87% are singletons. Sequenced here: peripheral blood, sampled in a trial of Ad26.COV2.S vaccine versus placebo. The receptors here all came from a person between 18 and 60 years old who received the Ad26.COV2.S COVID-19 vaccine or a placebo.

This chain uses TRBV5-6 with TRBJ2-5, with D perhaps TRBD2 (5 bases). There are 14 residues in the CDR3. Trimming pared 3 bases from V and 5 bases from J, leaving 14 bases between. The germline V gene has CDR1 SGHDT and CDR2 YYEEEE. Here the CDR3 reads CASSYIASGETQYF. CDR3 DNA sequence: TGTGCCAGCAGCTATATAGCGTCGGGGGAGACCCAGTACTTC.

The chain links TRBV5-1 to TRBJ2-3, with 11 bases aligning to TRBD2. After removal of 2 bases from V and 4 bases from J, the junction contained 3 bases not matched to a gene. From germline, CDR1 is SGHRS and CDR2 YFSETQ. This CDR3 has 15 amino acids. The CDR3 DNA is TGCGCCAGCAGCTTCGTAGCGGGGGGGCCAGATACGCAGTATTTT. Translating gives CASSFVAGGPDTQYF.

V and J are TRBV7-3 and TRBJ2-6; D uncertain. The ends were cut back, 5 bases at V and 1 base at J, with 15 bases in the middle. This CDR3 contains 17 residues. CDR1 and CDR2 from the germline V gene are SGHTA and FQGTGA. The CDR3 sequence is CASSPTPVSSGANVLTF. The DNA of the CDR3 is TGTGCCAGCAGCCCAACCCCCGTTTCGTCTGGGGCCAACGTCCTGACTTTC.

The chain employs TRBV6-2 or TRBV6-3 and TRBJ1-5; a weak D match, TRBD1 (5 bases). From germline, CDR1 is MNHEY and CDR2 SVGEGT. CDR3 length equals 13 residues. The ends were cut back, 2 bases at V and 6 bases at J, with 8 bases in the middle. CDR3 sequence (DNA): TGTGCCAGCAGTTACCAGGGCAGTCAGCCCCAGCATTTT. Its protein is CASSYQGSQPQHF.

V usage is TRBV11-1 and J usage is TRBJ1-1; D is uncertain. This CDR3 spans 14 amino acids. Trimming stripped 3 bases from V and 1 base from J, with 9 bases between. From germline, CDR1 is SGHAT and CDR2 FQDESV (reference sequence). The CDR3 DNA reads as TGTGCCAGCAGCTTGGGTATGGGGAACACTGAAGCTTTCTTT. It is translated as CASSLGMGNTEAFF.

This clone was detected only once. This rearrangement joins TRBV18 to TRBJ1-4; 7 nucleotides match TRBD1. Trimming took 2 bases from V and 3 from J; bases not matched to a gene: 6. The CDR3 length is 16 residues. Germline V gene lookup returns CDR1 KGHSH and CDR2 LQKENI. DNA for the CDR3: TGTGCCAGCTCACCAACAGGGGAGAATGCTAATGAAAAACTGTTTTTT. Its protein product is CASSPTGENANEKLFF.

The chain recombines TRBV7-8 with TRBJ1-2; 11 nucleotides align to TRBD1. Germline V gene lookup returns CDR1 SGHVS and CDR2 FQNEAQ. V was clipped by 3 bases and J by 3 bases; unmatched bases: 3. This CDR3 has 15 residues. CDR3 sequence reads: CASSFRDRGDYGYTF. The CDR3 nucleotides read TGTGCCAGCAGCTTTCGGGACAGGGGGGACTATGGCTACACCTTC.

The chain uses TRBV6-4 and TRBJ2-3, with unresolved D. The germline gives CDR1 MRHNA, CDR2 SNTAGT. The CDR3 spans 18 residues. The germline V and J ends were trimmed by 3 bases and 5 bases, with 24 bases remaining between them. The CDR3 DNA is TGTGCCAGCAGTGAATTAATGATGTTGGTCAGCGAGGTAGATACGCAGTATTTT. Protein: CASSELMMLVSEVDTQYF.

The chain employs TRBV12-5 and TRBJ2-1; 16 nucleotides agree with TRBD2. The CDR3 consists of 17 residues. V was pared by 0 bases and J by 7 bases, with 3 bases of the junction left unmatched. CDR1 and CDR2 from the germline V gene are LGHNT and FRNRAP. This CDR3 reads CASGLVPGLAGGNEQFF. The CDR3 DNA sequence: TGTGCTAGTGGTTTGGTCCCGGGACTAGCGGGAGGGAATGAGCAGTTCTTC.

This sequence joins TRBV19 and TRBJ1-1; unclear D gene. Germline V gives CDR1 LNHDA, CDR2 SQIVND (reference sequence). This CDR3 has 15 residues. V was trimmed by 6 bases and J by 0 bases, leaving 14 bases between them. The CDR3: CASRFDTFMNTEAFF. The CDR3 coding sequence is TGTGCCAGTAGGTTCGATACATTCATGAACACTGAAGCTTTCTTT.

V is TRBV3-1 (or the pseudogene TRBV3-2) and J is TRBJ2-7; no reliable D call. The CDR3 consists of 14 residues. The germline V gene has CDR1 LGHDT and CDR2 YNNKEL (reference sequence). Trimming shortened V by 0 bases and J by 3 bases, and 9 bases separated the two germline ends. CDR3 protein: CASSQDYTIYEQYF. CDR3 bases: TGTGCCAGCAGCCAAGATTACACGATCTACGAGCAGTACTTC.

The chain joins TRBV11-3 to TRBJ2-5, with a weak D call TRBD2 (5 bases). The CDR3 has 13 residues. Per the germline V gene, CDR1 is SGHNT and CDR2 is YENEEA. Between the trimmed V and J ends, which lost 5 bases and 5 bases, there was a span of 12 bases. CDR3 sequence: CASSPGERETQYF. CDR3 nucleotides: TGTGCCAGCAGCCCGGGTGAGCGGGAGACCCAGTACTTC. Full variable domain (outside the CDR3, taken from reference TRBV11-3 and TRBJ2-5): EAGVVQSPRYKIIEKKQPVAFWCNPISGHNTLYWYLQNLGQGPELLIRYENEEAVDDSQLPKDRFSAERLKGVDSTLKIQPAELGDSAVYLCASSPGERETQYFGPGTRLLVL.

CDR3 amino acids: CATRPGRTNEKLFF. The CDR3 bases are TGTGCCACCCGGCCCGGGCGTACTAATGAAAAACTGTTTTTT. This chain links TRBV7-9 with TRBJ1-4, with D hard to call. The CDR3 contains 14 residues. V gave up 10 bases and J gave up 2 bases, with 14 bases separating them. Per germline, CDR1 SEHNR and CDR2 FQNEAQ (reference sequence).

The chain is built from TRBV6-2 or TRBV6-3 and TRBJ2-1; no clear D. This CDR3 contains 15 residues. Germline CDR1 reads MNHEY; CDR2 reads SVGEGT. V was cut by 5 bases and J by 8 bases, with 19 bases left in between. The CDR3 here is CASSPARRLDHEQFF. CDR3 coding DNA: TGTGCCAGCAGTCCCGCCCGTCGACTGGATCATGAGCAGTTCTTC.

Only a few counts were recorded for this clone. The rearrangement joins TRBV15 to TRBJ1-5; TRBD1 aligns across 8 bases. The CDR3 consists of 16 residues. The V gene end was trimmed by 3 bases and the J gene end by 0 bases; junction bases not matched to a gene: 4. CDR1 LNHNV and CDR2 YYDKDF come from the germline V gene (reference sequence). The CDR3 sequence: CATSRGQVLSNQPQHF. The DNA of the CDR3 is TGTGCCACCAGCAGGGGACAGGTCCTTAGCAATCAGCCCCAGCATTTT.

The V gene is TRBV18, the J gene TRBJ1-1; D call uncertain. Germline CDR1 reads KGHSH; CDR2 reads LQKENI. Trimming removed 5 bases at V and 6 bases at J, with 10 bases between. The CDR3 is 12 residues long. The DNA for the CDR3 is TGTGCCAGCTCAGAAGGTGGCCCTGAAGCTTTCTTT. Its protein product is CASSEGGPEAFF.

CDR3 DNA sequence: TGTGCCAGCAGCCAATCTGCGGGAATCACTGAAGCTTTCTTT. This translates into CASSQSAGITEAFF. The genes are TRBV14 and TRBJ1-1; D is unresolved. Germline loops: CDR1 SGHDN, CDR2 FVKESK. CDR3 length: 14 residues. The ends were cut back, 2 bases at V and 4 bases at J, with 11 bases in the middle.

This chain connects TRBV19 to TRBJ1-5, with D tentatively TRBD1 (5 bases). The CDR3 length is 15 residues. V was cut by 5 bases and J by 4 bases, with 15 bases left in between. Germline V gene lookup returns CDR1 LNHDA and CDR2 SQIVND (reference sequence). The DNA for the CDR3 is TGTGCCAGTAGTCCCCACGGGGCGGCGAATCAGCCCCAGCATTTT. Amino acid sequence: CASSPHGAANQPQHF.

This clone was recorded only once. The chain is built from TRBV12-3 or TRBV12-4 and TRBJ1-5, with D perhaps matching TRBD1 (5 bases). CDR3 size: 11 residues. V lost 6 bases and J lost 6, with 6 bases in between. The CDR3, as DNA: TGTGCCAGCAGGGGGGGTCAGCCCCAGCATTTT. Translated, it gives CASRGGQPQHF.